The 21 T cell receptor beta chains presented below share a single source sample, sequenced in a study of T cells after yellow fever vaccination. TCRdb re-derived calls from the 5' RACE reads in MiXCR, one entry per CDR3 protein. The sample carries approximately 31,000 distinct CDR3 sequences, approximately 10% recorded once. Here the sequenced sample was PBMCs, either bulk or a sorted T-cell subset (CD4+, CD8+, memory, or dextramer-sorted; not recorded which), taken roughly 15 days after the first yellow fever vaccination. The receptors shown here come from a man between 18 and 29 years old who received the YFV17D yellow fever vaccine.

The sample holds a few counts of this clonotype. The chain uses TRBV7-2 and TRBJ1-5; 11 bases match TRBD1. This CDR3 is 16 amino acids long. The germline V gene encodes CDR1 SGHTA and CDR2 FQGNSA. Trimming took 5 bases from V and 4 from J; bases not matched to a gene: 7. The CDR3 nucleotides read TGTGCCAGCAGCCTATGGACAGGGGGCGGGAATCAGCCCCAGCATTTT. Translating it yields CASSLWTGGGNQPQHF.

This clonotype occurred many times. The rearrangement links TRBV4-1 to TRBJ2-1; weak D call: TRBD1 (5 bases). The CDR3 covers 15 residues. The germline CDR1 and CDR2 sequences are MGHRA and YSYEKL. The ends were cut back, 5 bases at V and 4 bases at J, with 15 bases in the middle. The CDR3 DNA follows: TGCGCCAGCAGCGAACGACAGACCCAATACAATGAGCAGTTCTTC. Amino acids: CASSERQTQYNEQFF.

V usage is TRBV19 and J usage is TRBJ2-7, with 11 positions matching TRBD1. This CDR3 is built from 13 residues. V was clipped by 6 bases and J by 5 bases; unmatched bases: 3. Germline CDR1 LNHDA, CDR2 SQIVND (reference sequence). DNA for the CDR3: TGTGCCAGTAGCCGGACAGGGGGCAACGAGCAGTACGTC. Its protein product is CASSRTGGNEQYV.

This clonotype occurred many times. The V call is TRBV7-8, the J call TRBJ2-7, with 8 bases lining up with TRBD2. This CDR3 is built from 17 residues. The V gene's germline CDR1 is SGHVS and CDR2 FQNEAQ. J lost 3 bases, V lost 5 bases, and 15 bases had no gene match. The CDR3 nucleotides read TGTGCCAGCAGCCCCCGGGGGGGGGAGGGAGGAGTCTACGAGCAGTACGTC. This codes for CASSPRGGEGGVYEQYV.

This clonotype was seen at least ten times. The V call is TRBV6-1, the J call TRBJ2-7; D not certain. Germline CDR1 and CDR2: MNHNS and SASEGT. The CDR3 extends over 13 amino acids. Trimming removed 0 bases from V and 6 bases from J, with 9 bases in between. CDR3 loop: CASSEARSTEQYV. CDR3 in DNA: TGTGCCAGCAGTGAAGCGCGGTCTACCGAGCAGTACGTC.

This clonotype was detected many times. This chain joins TRBV7-8 and TRBJ2-1, with D unresolved. The germline V gene has CDR1 SGHVS and CDR2 FQNEAQ. V was pared by 1 base and J by 5 bases, with 6 bases between. The CDR3 extends over 13 amino acids. CDR3 sequence: CASSLDANNEQFF. CDR3 in DNA: TGTGCCAGCAGCTTAGACGCCAACAATGAGCAGTTCTTC.

Of note for this clonotype: Given a much more abundant clone one base away, this may be a read error. The CDR3 region has the DNA TGCAGGCCACGAGCGGGGGACACAGATACGCAGTATTTT. Protein product: CRPRAGDTDTQYF. V and J are TRBV20-1 and TRBJ2-3; 8 nucleotides match TRBD2. CDR3 length equals 13 residues. The germline gives CDR1 DFQATT, CDR2 SNEGSKA (reference sequence).

This clonotype appeared many times. This chain links TRBV5-6 with TRBJ2-5, with 12 bases identical to TRBD2. The CDR3 runs to 16 residues. Germline values: CDR1 SGHDT, CDR2 YYEEEE. Trimming cost V 4 bases and J 3 bases; bases outside gene matches: 7. CDR3 sequence: CASSPASGGGKETQYF. DNA for the CDR3: TGTGCCAGCAGCCCGGCTAGCGGGGGGGGCAAAGAGACCCAGTACTTC.

This clonotype showed up many times. This chain links TRBV20-1 with TRBJ1-2, with a possible D match to TRBD1 (6 bases). CDR3 length: 14 residues. Germline V gives CDR1 DFQATT, CDR2 SNEGSKA (reference sequence). V was clipped by 1 base and J by 0 bases, with 9 bases between them. CDR3 in DNA: TGCAGTGCTAGAGCAGGGGCCCCTAACTATGGCTACACCTTC. Translation: CSARAGAPNYGYTF.

The table lists this clonotype with many counts. The chain carries TRBV6-5 and TRBJ2-2; no clear D. The ends were cut back, 5 bases at V and 6 bases at J, with 10 bases in the middle. Germline V gene lookup returns CDR1 MNHEY and CDR2 SVGAGI. The CDR3 loop spans 13 amino acids. Here the CDR3 DNA reads TGTGCCAGCAGTCTTCGCCGGGCCGGGGAGCTGTTTTTT. It is translated as CASSLRRAGELFF.

The table lists this clonotype with many counts. J is TRBJ2-5 and V is TRBV2; D call uncertain. Germline assignment: CDR1 SNHLY and CDR2 FYNNEI. The CDR3 covers 12 residues. Trimming cost V 6 bases and J 0 bases, with 5 bases left between them. CDR3 protein: CASRQYQETQYF. In DNA, the CDR3 is TGTGCCAGCAGACAGTACCAAGAGACCCAGTACTTC.

This clonotype was detected many times. This chain uses TRBV4-2 with TRBJ1-1, with D perhaps matching TRBD1 (6 bases). The CDR3 spans 16 residues. The V end lost 0 bases, the J end lost 4 bases, and 15 bases lay between the germline ends. CDR1 and CDR2 (germline): LGHNA, YNFKEQ. CDR3 nucleotides: TGTGCCAGCAGCCAAGAGTTCTGGGGGGCTGGCACTGAAGCTTTCTTT. Translation gives CASSQEFWGAGTEAFF.

This clonotype was seen at least ten times. V and J are TRBV12-5 and TRBJ2-7, with D possibly matching TRBD2 (5 bases). Germline CDR1 is LGHNT and CDR2 is FRNRAP. The CDR3 is made up of 15 amino acids. Trimming took off 4 bases at V and 0 bases at J, with 13 bases between the two ends. This CDR3 is CASGSPRGSSYEQYV. The CDR3 region has the DNA TGTGCTAGTGGTTCCCCTCGTGGGAGCTCCTACGAGCAGTACGTC.

In this sample, this clonotype turned up many times. The rearrangement joins TRBV7-2 to TRBJ2-1, with D perhaps TRBD1 (7 bases). V gave up 5 bases and J gave up 12 bases, with 14 bases separating them. Germline lookup yields CDR1 SGHTA and CDR2 FQGNSA. The CDR3 covers 12 residues. The CDR3 DNA is TGTGCCAGCAGCGTCCCAGGGGGGAGGCAGTTCTTC. It specifies CASSVPGGRQFF.

This clonotype was detected ten times or more. Here the CDR3 reads CASSQDMRRGYGYTF. The CDR3 nucleotides are TGCGCCAGCAGCCAAGATATGCGACGGGGCTATGGCTACACCTTC. V gene TRBV4-3 combines with J gene TRBJ1-2; D gene unclear. Trimming shortened V by 0 bases and J by 4 bases, and 12 bases separated the two germline ends. Germline V gives CDR1 LGHNA, CDR2 YSLEER. This CDR3 contains 15 residues.

Points on this clonotype: This clone may be a read error of a much larger clone one base away. This chain joins TRBV6-2 or TRBV6-3 and TRBJ1-4; D is ambiguous. CDR1 is MNHEY, CDR2 SVGEGT, per germline. CDR3 size: 12 residues. Deletions cut 7 bases from V and 6 bases from J, with 9 bases between. The CDR3 DNA is TGTGCCAGCATTCCTGGGGATGAAAAACTGTTTTTT. Translated, it gives CASIPGDEKLFF.

In this sample, this clonotype turned up many times. The genes are TRBV5-5 and TRBJ1-2; 9 nucleotides agree with TRBD1. In germline, CDR1 is SGHKS, CDR2 YYEKEE (reference sequence). The V gene end was trimmed by 8 bases and the J gene end by 3 bases; junction bases not matched to a gene: 8. This CDR3 has 14 residues. The CDR3 spells CASYGQGRHYGYTF. The CDR3, as DNA: TGTGCCAGTTACGGACAGGGGCGCCACTATGGCTACACCTTC.

This clonotype was observed at least ten times. This chain uses TRBV6-1 with TRBJ2-7; D gene ambiguous. Germline-derived CDR1 and CDR2 are MNHNS and SASEGT. V lost 2 bases, J lost 2 bases, and 7 bases lay in between. The CDR3 spans 13 residues. DNA of the CDR3: TGTGCCAGCAGTGAAATGCACCCCTACGAGCAGTACTTC. Protein sequence: CASSEMHPYEQYF.

The table lists this clonotype with many counts. This chain connects TRBV27 to TRBJ2-1; 14 nucleotides match TRBD2. Trimming removed 6 bases from V and 12 bases from J; junction bases left unmatched: 19. The germline V gene has CDR1 MNHEY and CDR2 SMNVEV (reference sequence). This CDR3 region has 18 residues. This CDR3 is CASSTYGTQTSGGATQFF. For the CDR3, the DNA is TGTGCCAGCAGCACCTACGGGACGCAGACTAGCGGGGGGGCCACGCAGTTCTTC.

The count of this clonotype is one. A much larger clone is a single base away; this may be a read error. This chain links TRBV20-1 with TRBJ1-4; possibly TRBD1 for D (5 bases). Germline V gives CDR1 DFQATT, CDR2 SNEGSKA (reference sequence). The V and J ends lost 5 bases and 4 bases respectively, with 17 bases between them. The CDR3 contains 15 residues. The CDR3 protein is CSASQISGGNEKLFF. DNA for the CDR3: TGCAGTGCTTCACAAATCAGTGGGGGTAATGAAAAACTGTTTTTT.

This clonotype was observed a few times. The chain employs TRBV5-4 and TRBJ2-2; tentatively, D is TRBD1 or TRBD2 (5 bases each). CDR1 SGHNT and CDR2 YYREEE come from the germline V gene (reference sequence). The V end was cut by 4 bases, the J end by 3 bases, with 16 bases between. The CDR3 covers 16 residues. The CDR3 nucleotides are TGTGCCAGCAGCCGAAGAGGTGGGGGACACACCGGGGAGCTGTTTTTT. Residues: CASSRRGGGHTGELFF.